The rows below give T cell receptor beta chains drawn from one sample of a study of vaccination and CD4 T cells after COVID-19. Antigen specificity for these receptors is unknown. Using its own MiXCR run on the PCR reads, TCRdb lists one record per CDR3 protein. In the table there are more than 20,000 distinct CDR3 sequences, approximately 32% of which are singletons. The source material was cultured CD4+ T cells from blood. The receptors were gathered from a human donor with COVID-19. The CDR3 runs from the conserved cysteine through the conserved F or W. D genes are given only for firm matches. Clone size is shown for a subset of rows, as once, few, many or a class of expanded clone.

d_call j_call clone_size v_call cdr3_nt cdr3_aa
TRBD2 TRBJ2-1 few TRBV6-1 TGTGCCAGCACTTGGAGCGGGGGGGCCAATGAGCAGTTCTTC CASTWSGGANEQFF
NA TRBJ2-2 once TRBV12-3/TRBV12-4 TGTGCCAGCAGTTTAGGGGGGGGCCGGAACACCGGGGAGCTGTTTTTT CASSLGGGRNTGELFF
NA TRBJ2-2 NA TRBV7-9 TGTGCCAGCAGCTTAGTAGTGGGCAGCTCCGCCGGGGAGCTGTTTTTT CASSLVVGSSAGELFF
NA TRBJ2-2 few TRBV7-3 TGTGCCAGCAGCCCCACGAGGGTACTGAACACCGGGGAGCTGTTTTTT CASSPTRVLNTGELFF
TRBD2 TRBJ2-2 NA TRBV7-2 TGTGCCAGCAGCCCCTCTAGCGGGCCCGCGAGGACCGGGGAGCTGTTTTTT CASSPSSGPARTGELFF
NA TRBJ1-6 NA TRBV6-1 TGTGCCAGCAGTGAACGAGGGGCAGCTAATTCACCCCTCCACTTT CASSERGAANSPLHF
NA TRBJ2-7 NA TRBV6-5 TGTGCCAGCAGTTACTCCGGCTGGGGCTACGAGCAGTACTTC CASSYSGWGYEQYF
NA TRBJ2-3 few TRBV30 TGTGCCTGGACCATTAGCACAGATACGCAGTATTTT CAWTISTDTQYF
NA TRBJ1-2 once TRBV9 TGTGCCAGCAGCGTAGATTTGTCCGGTCTCTATGGCTACACCTTC CASSVDLSGLYGYTF
NA TRBJ2-3 few TRBV19 TGTGCCAGTAGTGGTCCGGCAGCCAGCACAGATACGCAGTATTTT CASSGPAASTDTQYF
TRBD1 TRBJ1-1 NA TRBV7-2 TGTGCCAGCAGACGAGACAGGGGCGCTCCGAACAGGGCTTTCTTT CASRRDRGAPNRAFF
TRBD1 TRBJ2-6 NA TRBV7-2 TGTGCCAGCAGCTTCCAGGGGGCTGGGGCCAACGTCCTGACTTTC CASSFQGAGANVLTF
NA TRBJ2-1 few TRBV4-2 TGTGCCAGCAGCCAAGATCCGGGCAGGACCTACAATGAGCAGTTCTTC CASSQDPGRTYNEQFF
TRBD2 TRBJ2-5 NA TRBV20-1 TGCAGTGCCCCGGGACTAGTTGCGCAGACCCAGTACTTC CSAPGLVAQTQYF
NA TRBJ2-5 NA TRBV7-3 TGTGCCAGCAGCCAAGACGGGCAAATAAATCGGGAGACCCAGTACTTC CASSQDGQINRETQYF
NA TRBJ2-1 NA TRBV19 TGTGCCAGTTCCGACAGGAGAATTGACCCGCAGCAGTTCTTC CASSDRRIDPQQFF
NA TRBJ1-2 NA TRBV19 TGTGCCAGTAGTACGGACGGAAACTATGGCTACACCTTC CASSTDGNYGYTF